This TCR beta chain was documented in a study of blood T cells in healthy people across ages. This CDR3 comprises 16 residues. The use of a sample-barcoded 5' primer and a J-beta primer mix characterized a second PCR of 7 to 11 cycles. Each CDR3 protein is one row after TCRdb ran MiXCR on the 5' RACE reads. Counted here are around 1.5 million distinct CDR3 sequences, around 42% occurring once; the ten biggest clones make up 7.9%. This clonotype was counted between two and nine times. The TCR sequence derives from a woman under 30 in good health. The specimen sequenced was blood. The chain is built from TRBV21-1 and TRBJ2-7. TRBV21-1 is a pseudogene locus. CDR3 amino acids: CASSPETRHRPTRQYF. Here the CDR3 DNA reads TGTGCCAGCAGTCCAGAGACGCGACACCGTCCTACGAGGCAGTACTTC.